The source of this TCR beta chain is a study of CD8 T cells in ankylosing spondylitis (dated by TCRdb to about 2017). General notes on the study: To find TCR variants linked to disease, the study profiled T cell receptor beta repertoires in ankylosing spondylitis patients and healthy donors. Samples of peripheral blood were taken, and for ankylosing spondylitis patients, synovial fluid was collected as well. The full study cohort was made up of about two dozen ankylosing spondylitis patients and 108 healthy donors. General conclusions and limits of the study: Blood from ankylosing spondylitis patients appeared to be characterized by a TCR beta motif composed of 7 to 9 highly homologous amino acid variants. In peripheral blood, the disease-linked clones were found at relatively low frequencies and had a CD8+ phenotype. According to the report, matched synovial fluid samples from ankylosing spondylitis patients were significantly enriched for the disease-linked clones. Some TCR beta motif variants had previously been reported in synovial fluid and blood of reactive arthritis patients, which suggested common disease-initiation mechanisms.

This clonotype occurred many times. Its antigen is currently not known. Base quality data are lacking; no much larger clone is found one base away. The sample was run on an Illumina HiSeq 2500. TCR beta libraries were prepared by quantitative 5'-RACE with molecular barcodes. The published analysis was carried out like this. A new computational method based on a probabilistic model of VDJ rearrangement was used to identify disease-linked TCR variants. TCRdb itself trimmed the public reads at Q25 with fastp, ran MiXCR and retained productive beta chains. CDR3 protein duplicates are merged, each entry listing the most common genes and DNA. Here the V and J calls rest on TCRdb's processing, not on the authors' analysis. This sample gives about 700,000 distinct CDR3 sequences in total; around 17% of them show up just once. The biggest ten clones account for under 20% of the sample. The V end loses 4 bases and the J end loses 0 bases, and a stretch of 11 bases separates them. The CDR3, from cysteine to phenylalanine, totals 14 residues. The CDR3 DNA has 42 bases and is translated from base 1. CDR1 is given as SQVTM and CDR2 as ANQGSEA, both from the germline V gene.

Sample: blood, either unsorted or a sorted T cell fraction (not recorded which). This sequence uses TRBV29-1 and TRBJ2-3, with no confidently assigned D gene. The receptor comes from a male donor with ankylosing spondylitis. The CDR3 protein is CSVGWTVSTDTQYF. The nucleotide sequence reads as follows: TGCAGCGTTGGGTGGACGGTTAGCACAGATACGCAGTATTTT.